Listed below are T cell receptor beta chains from one sample, sequenced in a study of regulatory dendritic cells for organ transplantation. Which antigens these TCRs recognize remains unknown. TCRdb keeps only in-frame clones here, not all; method: immunoSEQ multiplex PCR. The sample lists about 7,800 clones; around 70% were seen once. The sample taken for sequencing was memory CD4+ T cells from blood cultured with dendritic cells. Every receptor here comes from a human donor in good health. Each CDR3 is given with its conserved first and last residue.

j_call: TRBJ1-2
v_call: TRBV19
cdr3_aa: CASSIERGNHYGYTF

j_call: TRBJ2-5
v_call: TRBV14
cdr3_aa: CASSPEDRFQETQYF

j_call: TRBJ1-1
v_call: TRBV7-8
cdr3_aa: CASSPPGLRTEAFF

j_call: TRBJ2-7
v_call: TRBV6-1
cdr3_aa: CASSAPSGLSYEQYF

j_call: TRBJ2-7
v_call: TRBV5-1
cdr3_aa: CASSLRASSSSYEQYF

j_call: TRBJ2-7
v_call: TRBV7-2
cdr3_aa: CASSLAWGSTYEQYF

j_call: TRBJ2-1
v_call: TRBV7-9
cdr3_aa: CASSLTQGDNEQFF

j_call: TRBJ2-3
v_call: TRBV5-7
cdr3_aa: CASSFRWGPKYTDTQYF

j_call: TRBJ2-7
v_call: TRBV11-2
cdr3_aa: CASSLGTEGPYEQYF

j_call: TRBJ1-1
v_call: TRBV6-5
cdr3_aa: CASSYLGQGEAFF

j_call: TRBJ2-6
v_call: TRBV7-9
cdr3_aa: CASSLSQSGANVLTF

j_call: TRBJ1-6
v_call: TRBV18
cdr3_aa: CASSPFDSNSPLHF

j_call: TRBJ1-3
v_call: TRBV5-1
cdr3_aa: CASSSGGPGAAGNTIYF

j_call: TRBJ2-7
v_call: TRBV9
cdr3_aa: CASSPGLAGLSYEQYF

j_call: TRBJ2-2
v_call: TRBV2
cdr3_aa: CASTRDRGDTGELFF

j_call: TRBJ2-3
v_call: TRBV7-2
cdr3_aa: CASSPSGDTQYF

j_call: TRBJ2-2
v_call: TRBV29-1
cdr3_aa: CSVQPGTVNTGELFF

j_call: TRBJ2-7
v_call: TRBV11-3
cdr3_aa: CASSLEGTLYEQYF

j_call: TRBJ2-2
v_call: TRBV7-9
cdr3_aa: CASSYRDRGGTGELFF

j_call: TRBJ1-1
v_call: TRBV10-3
cdr3_aa: CATQGADSTEAFF

j_call: TRBJ1-5
v_call: TRBV7-2
cdr3_aa: CASSSSPNQPQHF

j_call: TRBJ2-3
v_call: TRBV11-3
cdr3_aa: CASSRSGAADTQYF

j_call: TRBJ1-2
v_call: TRBV6-6
cdr3_aa: CASSYPDRGNGYTF

j_call: TRBJ2-7
v_call: TRBV11-2
cdr3_aa: CASRPQGQGSEQYF

j_call: TRBJ1-2
v_call: TRBV7-9
cdr3_aa: CASSPETQGGGYTF

j_call: TRBJ2-1
v_call: TRBV5-4
cdr3_aa: CASSHTGQGFPYNEQFF

j_call: TRBJ1-6
v_call: TRBV5-4
cdr3_aa: CASSPGGGSSYNSPLHF

j_call: TRBJ2-5
v_call: TRBV9
cdr3_aa: CASSVAGGIETQYF

j_call: TRBJ2-3
v_call: TRBV19
cdr3_aa: CASSTPRLVGEDYFTDTQYF